This T cell receptor (beta chain) was captured by sequencing in a study of TIL therapy for anti-PD-1-resistant metastatic lung cancer. Study-level points and caveats: Treatment-naive, never-smoker and oncogene-addicted patients were overrepresented in this highly selected cohort.

The libraries were made with immunoSEQ v3. Generated by immunoSEQ multiplex PCR, the TCRdb table keeps only in-frame clones and is missing some. The data contain 50,000 to 70,000 clones, around 69% of them singletons. The CDR3 totals 14 residues. From germline, CDR1 is SGHRS and CDR2 YFSETQ. With 2 bases clipped from V and 2 bases from J, the junction kept 1 base outside the gene matches. Details on this clone: The antigen is unknown. Distinct nucleotide sequences in the sample also encode this CDR3.

Time point indicated: pre-treatment sample, taken before nivolumab and TIL therapy. V is TRBV5-1 and J is TRBJ1-1; 9 bases line up with TRBD1. Sequences were derived from blood, sampled at baseline. This TCR derives from a person between 25 and 79 years old with non-small cell lung cancer. Written as DNA, the CDR3 is TGCGCCAGCAGCTTTACAGGGGGCAACACTGAAGCTTTCTTT. Protein product: CASSFTGGNTEAFF.